This T cell receptor (beta chain) was recorded in a study of T-cell reconstitution after alpha-beta-depleted transplantation in children. As concerns this clonotype: Its antigen is still unknown.

Preparation of the TCRbeta library involved a method that used unique molecular identifiers. TCRdb re-analysed the PCR reads in MiXCR, keeping a single row per CDR3 protein. The sample carries about 980,000 distinct CDR3 sequences, less than 30% recorded once. Broader study findings: After one year, T-cell counts and TCRbeta diversity mostly came from new T cells. Several hundred expanded graft clones reportedly were the source of alpha-beta T cells about two months after transplant.

CDR3 length equals 12 residues. Trimming pared 2 bases from V and 6 bases from J, leaving 7 bases between. The chain carries TRBV12-3 or TRBV12-4 and TRBJ1-2; D is perhaps TRBD1 (5 bases). This clonotype was obtained from a boy less than two years old who had a stem cell transplant for SCID, so the T cells may come from the graft donor. The sequencing used PBMCs, mostly from graft donor cells, collected 360 days after TCRalphabeta/CD19-depleted stem cell transplant. The CDR3 DNA follows: TGTGCCAGCAGTTTAAGACAGAATGGCTACACCTTC. Protein: CASSLRQNGYTF.